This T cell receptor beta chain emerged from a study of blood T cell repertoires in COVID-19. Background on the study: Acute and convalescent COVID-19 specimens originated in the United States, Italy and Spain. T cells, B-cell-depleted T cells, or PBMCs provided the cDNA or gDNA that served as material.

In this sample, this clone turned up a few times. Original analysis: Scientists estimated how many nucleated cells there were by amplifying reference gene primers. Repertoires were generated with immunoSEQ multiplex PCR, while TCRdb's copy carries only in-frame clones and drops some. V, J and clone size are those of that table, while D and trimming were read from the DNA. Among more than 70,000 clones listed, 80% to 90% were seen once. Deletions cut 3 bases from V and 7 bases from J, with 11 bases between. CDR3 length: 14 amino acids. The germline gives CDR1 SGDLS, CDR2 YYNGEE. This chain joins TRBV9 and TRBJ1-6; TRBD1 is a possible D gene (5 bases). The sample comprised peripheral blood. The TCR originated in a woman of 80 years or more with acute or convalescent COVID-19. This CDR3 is CASSAQVHNSPLHF. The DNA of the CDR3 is TGTGCCAGCAGCGCACAGGTACACAATTCACCCCTCCACTTT.